This T cell receptor beta chain originates from a study of blood T cell repertoires in COVID-19. V lost 0 bases and J lost 2, with 15 bases in between. Germline assignment: CDR1 SGHRS and CDR2 YFSETQ. CDR3 size: 16 residues. Assay used: immunoSEQ multiplex PCR; TCRdb lists only in-frame clones, some missing. The data contain over 100,000 clones, 80% to 85% of them singletons. Sequencing used peripheral blood. The TCR originated in a man between 65 and 79 years old with acute or convalescent COVID-19. V usage is TRBV5-1 and J usage is TRBJ2-7; D gene ambiguous. The chain's CDR3 is CASSLVSQSPPYEQYF. Written as DNA, the CDR3 is TGCGCCAGCAGCTTGGTTTCTCAAAGCCCTCCCTACGAGCAGTACTTC.